The 12 T cell receptor beta chains below were found in one sample sequenced in a study of blood T cell repertoires in COVID-19. The method was immunoSEQ multiplex PCR; TCRdb's version includes in-frame clones alone and lacks a portion of them. The profile shows 250,000 to 300,000 clones, roughly nine tenths of them singletons. The source material was peripheral blood. Every receptor here comes from a man aged 45-65 years with acute or convalescent COVID-19.

The gene calls are TRBV27 and TRBJ1-5; D perhaps matches TRBD1 (6 bases). Trimming shortened V by 5 bases and J by 0 bases, and 14 bases separated the two germline ends. Per the germline V gene, CDR1 is MNHEY and CDR2 is SMNVEV (reference sequence). CDR3 length equals 16 residues. As DNA, the CDR3 is TGTGCCAGCAGTCCCCTGGACAGAGTTAGCAATCAGCCCCAGCATTTT. Translation: CASSPLDRVSNQPQHF.

CDR3 protein: CASSGQRGIFEQYF. CDR3 sequence (DNA): TGTGCCAGTAGTGGCCAGCGGGGTATATTCGAGCAGTACTTC. The gene calls are TRBV19 and TRBJ2-7; the match to TRBD2 covers 7 bases. This CDR3 comprises 14 residues. The germline V gene encodes CDR1 LNHDA and CDR2 SQIVND (reference sequence). Trimming at V came to 5 bases and at J to 6 bases, leaving 10 bases not matched to a gene.

The rearrangement joins TRBV5-6 to TRBJ1-1; unclear D gene. Germline V gene data show CDR1 as SGHDT and CDR2 as YYEEEE. V lost 1 base and J 0 bases, leaving 4 bases between the germline ends. The CDR3 has 13 amino acids. Here the CDR3 reads CASSLSVNTEAFF. The CDR3 DNA follows: TGTGCCAGCAGCTTGTCGGTGAACACTGAAGCTTTCTTT.

V is TRBV10-3 and J is TRBJ1-3, with 9 bases aligning to TRBD1. J was trimmed by 2 bases and V by 5 bases; bases with no gene match: 4. The CDR3 loop spans 15 amino acids. Germline CDR1 and CDR2: ENHRY and SYGVKD. Here the CDR3 DNA reads TGTGCCATCAGTAAGGGACAGGGCGCTGGAAACACCATATATTTT. It specifies CAISKGQGAGNTIYF.

The chain is built from TRBV18 and TRBJ2-6, with 16 bases fitting TRBD2. Germline V gene lookup returns CDR1 KGHSH and CDR2 LQKENI. The CDR3 runs 21 residues. The trim removed 0 bases at V and 5 bases at J, leaving 10 bases unmatched. As DNA, the CDR3 is TGTGCCAGCTCACCACCGGGACTAGCGGGGGGGCTAACAGAATGGGCCAACGTCCTGACTTTC. This sequence encodes CASSPPGLAGGLTEWANVLTF.

The J gene is TRBJ1-2, the V gene TRBV10-3; 8 bases match TRBD1. CDR1 is ENHRY and CDR2 is SYGVKD in the germline V gene. With 0 bases clipped from V and 2 bases from J, the junction kept 2 bases outside the gene matches. The CDR3 is 15 amino acids. CDR3 in amino acids: CAISESTGVNYGYTF. CDR3 nucleotide sequence: TGTGCCATCAGTGAGTCGACAGGGGTAAACTATGGCTACACCTTC.

This clone was observed a few times. The CDR3 DNA reads TGTGCCAGCAGCGGCGACAGGTTTTCTCACTCACCCCTCCACTTT. Translation: CASSGDRFSHSPLHF. The genes are TRBV7-3 and TRBJ1-6; maybe TRBD1 (6 bases). The V and J ends lost 5 bases and 10 bases respectively, with 18 bases between them. CDR3 length: 15 amino acids. Germline assignment: CDR1 SGHTA and CDR2 FQGTGA.

The chain combines TRBV6-4 with TRBJ2-1; TRBD2 might be the D (7 bases). Looked up from germline, CDR1 is MRHNA and CDR2 is SNTAGT. Trimming removed 5 bases at V and 5 bases at J, with 13 bases between. The CDR3 runs 14 residues. CDR3 DNA: TGTGCCAGCAGTAGTGGGGGGGGGCACAATGAGCAGTTCTTC. Its protein product is CASSSGGGHNEQFF.

The rearrangement uses TRBV5-4 and TRBJ2-5; D perhaps matches TRBD1 (7 bases). The V end lost 0 bases, the J end lost 4 bases, and 13 bases lay between the germline ends. Germline V lookup: CDR1 SGHNT, CDR2 YYREEE (reference sequence). The CDR3 consists of 15 residues. The CDR3, as DNA: TGTGCCAGCAGCTTGGGGGGGGACAGCTTAGAGACCCAGTACTTC. This translates into CASSLGGDSLETQYF.

CDR3 in amino acids: CASSPLTSRGDSPLHF. The CDR3 DNA follows: TGTGCCAGCTCACCACTAACGTCCAGGGGAGATTCACCCCTCCACTTT. This chain joins TRBV18 and TRBJ1-6, with D maybe TRBD1 (6 bases). The CDR3 length is 16 residues. The germline V and J ends were trimmed by 1 base and 8 bases, with 15 bases remaining between them. The V gene's germline CDR1 is KGHSH and CDR2 LQKENI.

V usage is TRBV19 and J usage is TRBJ1-2; TRBD1 matches at 9 bases. The CDR3 loop spans 15 amino acids. J was trimmed by 2 bases and V by 5 bases; bases with no gene match: 6. CDR1 is LNHDA and CDR2 is SQIVND in the germline V gene (reference sequence). The CDR3 nucleotides read TGTGCCAGTAGTCAACCAACAGGGGGCAACTATGGCTACACCTTC. As protein: CASSQPTGGNYGYTF.

The rearrangement joins TRBV27 to TRBJ2-2; 13 bases are shared with TRBD2. J was trimmed by 7 bases and V by 6 bases; bases with no gene match: 8. Germline CDR1 and CDR2: MNHEY and SMNVEV (reference sequence). The CDR3 length is 16 residues. CDR3 amino acids: CASSQLAGGPGGELFF. The CDR3 nucleotides read TGTGCCAGCAGCCAACTAGCGGGGGGGCCCGGCGGGGAGCTGTTTTTT.